The next 10 T cell receptor beta chains were all read from a single sample in a study of blood T cells in healthy people across ages. Combining a sample-barcoded 5' primer with a J-beta primer mix, a second PCR ran for about 7 to 12 cycles. MiXCR, run by TCRdb on the 5' RACE reads, gives a single entry per CDR3 protein. There are about 830,000 distinct CDR3 sequences in the sample; over 45% occur only once, and approximately 20% lies in the top ten. The sequenced sample consisted of blood. The receptors shown here come from a man aged 30 to 45 in good health.

The count of this clonotype is one. CDR3 loop: CASSDLLNQEAFF. The CDR3 bases are TGTGCCAGCAGTGACCTGCTAAATCAAGAAGCTTTCTTT. The chain links TRBV6-1 to TRBJ1-1, with D uncertain. V shed 3 bases and J shed 8 bases, with 13 bases lying between them. The CDR3 consists of 13 residues. CDR1 is MNHNS, CDR2 SASEGT, per germline.

The chain carries TRBV2 and TRBJ2-4; D remains unclear. The CDR3 length is 13 residues. Trimming stripped 3 bases from V and 5 bases from J, with 8 bases between. The germline CDR1 and CDR2 sequences are SNHLY and FYNNEI. Here the CDR3 DNA reads TGTGCCAGCAGTGATGCCTCCGAAAACATTCAGTACTTC. It specifies CASSDASENIQYF.

V gene TRBV15 combines with J gene TRBJ1-6; D uncertain. Looked up from germline, CDR1 is LNHNV and CDR2 is YYDKDF (reference sequence). The V and J ends lost 8 bases and 0 bases respectively, with 8 bases between them. CDR3 length: 14 amino acids. CDR3 amino acids: CATSFSSYNSPLHF. The CDR3 region has the DNA TGTGCCACCTCCTTTAGCTCCTATAATTCACCCCTCCACTTT.

V and J are TRBV19 and TRBJ2-1; TRBD2 might be the D (6 bases). V dropped 5 bases and J dropped 2 bases, with 16 bases sitting between them. This CDR3 comprises 16 residues. Germline CDR1 is LNHDA and CDR2 is SQIVND (reference sequence). This CDR3 is CASSWWDGGPYNEQFF. CDR3 bases: TGTGCCAGTAGTTGGTGGGACGGGGGACCCTACAATGAGCAGTTCTTC. The variable domain in full, completed from reference TRBV19 and TRBJ2-1, reads DGGITQSPKYLFRKEGQNVTLSCEQNLNHDAMYWYRQDPGQGLRLIYYSQIVNDFQKGDIAEGYSVSREKKESFPLTVTSAQKNPTAFYLCASSWWDGGPYNEQFFGPGTRLTVL.

The rearrangement uses TRBV29-1 and TRBJ1-4; 7 nucleotides match TRBD1. This CDR3 has 14 residues. Per the germline V gene, CDR1 is SQVTM and CDR2 is ANQGSEA. J lost 3 bases, V lost 7 bases, and 8 bases had no gene match. The CDR3 loop reads CSAEGQGANEKLFF. The DNA for the CDR3 is TGCAGCGCTGAGGGGCAGGGGGCTAATGAAAAACTGTTTTTT.

This clonotype turned up a few times. V is TRBV7-2 and J is TRBJ2-7; D is unresolved. V lost 3 bases and J 2 bases, leaving 11 bases between the germline ends. Germline loops: CDR1 SGHTA, CDR2 FQGNSA. The CDR3 covers 14 residues. This CDR3 reads CASSFTSNAYEQYF. The CDR3 DNA reads TGTGCCAGCAGCTTTACATCCAATGCCTACGAGCAGTACTTC.

In its sample, this clonotype was seen a few times. The gene calls are TRBV12-3 or TRBV12-4 and TRBJ1-4; 7 bases map to TRBD1. V shed 4 bases and J 8 bases; nucleotides not matched to a gene: 10. The length of the CDR3 is 15 residues. The CDR3: CASSSTGNRPEKLFF. The CDR3 region has the DNA TGTGCCAGCAGTTCGACAGGGAATCGCCCCGAAAAACTGTTTTTT.

V and J are TRBV7-3 and TRBJ2-4; D remains unclear. V was trimmed by 2 bases and J by 0 bases, leaving 8 bases between them. Looked up from germline, CDR1 is SGHTA and CDR2 is FQGTGA. This CDR3 comprises 15 residues. The CDR3 DNA sequence: TGTGCCAGCAGCTTAGGACCTATAGCCAAAAACATTCAGTACTTC. Its protein is CASSLGPIAKNIQYF.

The chain combines TRBV28 with TRBJ1-2, with a possible D match to TRBD1 (5 bases). The CDR3 consists of 13 residues. Looked up from germline, CDR1 is MDHEN and CDR2 is SYDVKM. The germline V and J ends were trimmed by 6 bases and 6 bases, with 14 bases remaining between them. The CDR3 loop is CASRYSQGNGYTF. The CDR3 nucleotides read TGTGCCAGCAGGTACAGTCAGGGCAATGGCTACACCTTC.

V gene TRBV27 combines with J gene TRBJ2-7; D is perhaps TRBD2 (6 bases). This CDR3 has 13 residues. Germline assignment: CDR1 MNHEY and CDR2 SMNVEV (reference sequence). V lost 4 bases, J lost 3 bases, and 10 bases lay in between. DNA of the CDR3: TGTGCCAGCAGTTCATGGGGGGACTACGAGCAGTACTTC. It is translated as CASSSWGDYEQYF.